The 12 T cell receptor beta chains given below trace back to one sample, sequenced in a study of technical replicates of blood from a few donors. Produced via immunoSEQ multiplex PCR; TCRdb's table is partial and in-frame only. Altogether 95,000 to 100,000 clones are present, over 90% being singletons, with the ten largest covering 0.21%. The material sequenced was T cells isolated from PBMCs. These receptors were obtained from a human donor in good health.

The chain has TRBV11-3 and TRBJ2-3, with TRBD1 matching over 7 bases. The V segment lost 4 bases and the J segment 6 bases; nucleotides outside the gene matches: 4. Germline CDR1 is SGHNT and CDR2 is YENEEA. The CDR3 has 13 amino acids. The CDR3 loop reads CASSSEQGDTQYF. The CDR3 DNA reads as TGTGCCAGCAGCTCCGAACAGGGGGATACGCAGTATTTT.

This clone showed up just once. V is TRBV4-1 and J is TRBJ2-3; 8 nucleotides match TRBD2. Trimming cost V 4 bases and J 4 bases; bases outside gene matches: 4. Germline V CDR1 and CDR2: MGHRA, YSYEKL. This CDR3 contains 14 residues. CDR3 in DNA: TGCGCCAGCAGCCGCGGACTAGCCTCAGATACGCAGTATTTT. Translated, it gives CASSRGLASDTQYF.

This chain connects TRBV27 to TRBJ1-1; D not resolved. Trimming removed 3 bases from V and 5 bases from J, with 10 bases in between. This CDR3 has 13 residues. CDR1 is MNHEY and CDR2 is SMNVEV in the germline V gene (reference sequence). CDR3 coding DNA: TGTGCCAGCAGTTTTGGCCGGGGAACTGAAGCTTTCTTT. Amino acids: CASSFGRGTEAFF.

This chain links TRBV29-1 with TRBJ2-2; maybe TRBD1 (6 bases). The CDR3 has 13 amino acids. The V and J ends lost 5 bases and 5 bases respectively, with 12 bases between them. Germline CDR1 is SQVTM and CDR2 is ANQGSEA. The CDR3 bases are TGCAGCGTTAGAACAGGGTGGACCGGGGAGCTGTTTTTT. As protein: CSVRTGWTGELFF.

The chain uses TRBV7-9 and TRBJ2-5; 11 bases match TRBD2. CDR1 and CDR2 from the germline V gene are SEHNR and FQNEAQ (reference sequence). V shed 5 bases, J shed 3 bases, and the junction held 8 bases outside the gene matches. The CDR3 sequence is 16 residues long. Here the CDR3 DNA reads TGTGCCAGCAGCGTGGGTCGGGGACTAGCGGAAGAGACCCAGTACTTC. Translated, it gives CASSVGRGLAEETQYF.

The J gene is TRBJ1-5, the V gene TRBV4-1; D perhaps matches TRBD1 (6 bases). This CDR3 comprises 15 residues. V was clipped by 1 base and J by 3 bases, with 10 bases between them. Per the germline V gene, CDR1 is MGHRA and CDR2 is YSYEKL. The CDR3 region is CASSQGTAYNQPQHF. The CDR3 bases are TGCGCCAGCAGCCAAGGGACAGCATACAATCAGCCCCAGCATTTT.

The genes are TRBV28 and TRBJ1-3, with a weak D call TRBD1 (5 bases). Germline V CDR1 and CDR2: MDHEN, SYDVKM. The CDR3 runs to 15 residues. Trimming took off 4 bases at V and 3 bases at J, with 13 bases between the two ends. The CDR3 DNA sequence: TGTGCCAGCAGTTCCCACAGGCAGGGTGGAAACACCATATATTTT. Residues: CASSSHRQGGNTIYF.

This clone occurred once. The CDR3 loop reads CASRGTGVTYYEQYF. Written as DNA, the CDR3 is TGTGCCAGCAGGGGGACGGGAGTGACCTACTACGAGCAGTACTTC. This chain links TRBV28 with TRBJ2-7; tentatively, D is TRBD2 (6 bases). The CDR3 consists of 15 residues. V gave up 6 bases and J gave up 3 bases, with 18 bases separating them. CDR1 is MDHEN and CDR2 is SYDVKM in the germline V gene.

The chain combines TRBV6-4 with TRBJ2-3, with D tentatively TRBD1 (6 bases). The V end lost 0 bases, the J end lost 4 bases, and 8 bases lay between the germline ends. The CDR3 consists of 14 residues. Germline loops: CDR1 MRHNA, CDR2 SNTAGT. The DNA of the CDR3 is TGTGCCAGCAGTGACTCCAACAGGGCAGATACGCAGTATTTT. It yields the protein CASSDSNRADTQYF.

CDR3: CASSFVPGELFF. As DNA, the CDR3 is TGTGCCAGCAGTTTCGTCCCCGGGGAGCTGTTTTTT. The chain has TRBV28 and TRBJ2-2; no clear D. Trimming took 3 bases from V and 6 from J, leaving 5 bases between them. The germline V gene has CDR1 MDHEN and CDR2 SYDVKM. The CDR3 is 12 residues long.

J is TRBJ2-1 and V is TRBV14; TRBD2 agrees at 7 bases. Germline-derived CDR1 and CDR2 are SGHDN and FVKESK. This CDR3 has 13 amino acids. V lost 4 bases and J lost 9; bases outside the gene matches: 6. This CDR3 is CASSRSSGGEQFF. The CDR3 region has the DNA TGTGCCAGCAGCCGATCGTCGGGGGGTGAGCAGTTCTTC.

The CDR3 reads CASSETLGHSQETQYF. The CDR3 DNA is TGTGCCAGCAGTGAAACTCTGGGACACTCTCAAGAGACCCAGTACTTC. V usage is TRBV2 and J usage is TRBJ2-5; D possibly corresponds to TRBD1 (6 bases). Trimming took 2 bases from V and 2 from J, leaving 15 bases between them. The CDR3 covers 16 residues. The germline V gene encodes CDR1 SNHLY and CDR2 FYNNEI. The complete variable domain, with remaining parts taken from reference TRBV2 and TRBJ2-5, reads EPEVTQTPSHQVTQMGQEVILRCVPISNHLYFYWYRQILGQKVEFLVSFYNNEISEKSEIFDDQFSVERPDGSNFTLKIRSTKLEDSAMYFCASSETLGHSQETQYFGPGTRLLVL.